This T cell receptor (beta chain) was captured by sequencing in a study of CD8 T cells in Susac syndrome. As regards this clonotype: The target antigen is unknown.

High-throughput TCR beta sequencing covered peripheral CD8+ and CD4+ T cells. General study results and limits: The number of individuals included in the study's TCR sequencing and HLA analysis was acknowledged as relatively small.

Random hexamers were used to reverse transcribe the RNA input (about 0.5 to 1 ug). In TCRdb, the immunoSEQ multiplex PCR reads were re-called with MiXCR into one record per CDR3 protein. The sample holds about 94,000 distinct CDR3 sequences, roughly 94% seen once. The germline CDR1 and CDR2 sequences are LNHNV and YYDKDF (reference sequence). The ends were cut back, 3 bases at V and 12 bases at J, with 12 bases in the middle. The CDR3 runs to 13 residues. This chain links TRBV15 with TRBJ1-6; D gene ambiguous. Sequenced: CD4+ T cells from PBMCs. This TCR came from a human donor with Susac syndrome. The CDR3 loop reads CATSRGSPGPLHF. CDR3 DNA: TGTGCCACCAGCAGGGGCAGCCCGGGACCCCTCCACTTT.